This T cell receptor beta chain was recovered during a study of neoadjuvant anti-PD-1 for oral cavity cancer. Libraries were prepared by immunoSEQ multiplex PCR; TCRdb keeps only in-frame clonotypes and omits some of them. The table lists roughly 68,000 clones, roughly nine tenths of them singletons, with around 2.8% in the top ten. The germline CDR1 and CDR2 sequences are SNHLY and FYNNEI. The CDR3 loop spans 14 amino acids. With V trimmed by 7 bases and J by 2 bases, 5 bases remained unmatched. Time point reported: after neoadjuvant nivolumab, at surgical resection. The sequence was obtained from a person aged 40-85 years with oral cavity squamous cell carcinoma. The V gene is TRBV2, the J gene TRBJ1-5; 7 bases agree with TRBD1. The specimen was PBMCs, collected after nivolumab (anti-PD-1) treatment. In nucleotides, the CDR3 is TGTGCCAGCACTATTGGACAGGGCAATCAGCCCCAGCATTTT. Protein sequence: CASTIGQGNQPQHF.